This is a list of T cell receptor beta chains from one sample in a study of cytomegalovirus exposure and HLA in healthy donors. The protocol was immunoSEQ multiplex PCR, while the TCRdb copy is restricted to in-frame clones and leaves out a portion. The sample lists around 120,000 clones, less than 85% seen once, with roughly 3.5% in the top ten. The sequenced material came from PBMCs. These receptors were taken from a male donor in good health and CMV-seronegative. The CDR3 runs from the conserved cysteine through the conserved F or W. The order of the fields is J gene, CDR3 length, V gene, D gene, clone size, CDR3 DNA, CDR3 protein. D genes are given only for firm matches. Clone size appears in some rows only: once, few, many, or a class for an expanded clone.

j_call: TRBJ1-1; cdr3_length: 15; v_call: TRBV7-9; d_call: NA; clone_size: NA; cdr3_nt: TGTGCCAGCAGCTTAGCAGCGGGGCGAGGGACTGAAGCTTTCTTT; cdr3_aa: CASSLAAGRGTEAFF
j_call: TRBJ2-1; cdr3_length: 20; v_call: TRBV4-1; d_call: NA; clone_size: NA; cdr3_nt: TGCGCCAGCAGCCAAGGGGGCCGCGGGGCGGGTCCTAGCTCCTACAATGAGCAGTTCTTC; cdr3_aa: CASSQGGRGAGPSSYNEQFF
j_call: TRBJ2-7; cdr3_length: 15; v_call: TRBV7-9; d_call: TRBD1; clone_size: NA; cdr3_nt: TGTGCCAGCAGCGACGCAGACAGGGGACTCTACGAGCAGTACTTC; cdr3_aa: CASSDADRGLYEQYF
j_call: TRBJ2-3; cdr3_length: 13; v_call: TRBV5-5; d_call: NA; clone_size: NA; cdr3_nt: TGTGCCAGCAGCTTACTGGTCACAGATACGCAGTATTTT; cdr3_aa: CASSLLVTDTQYF
j_call: TRBJ1-3; cdr3_length: 18; v_call: TRBV7-9; d_call: TRBD1; clone_size: NA; cdr3_nt: TGTGCCAGCAGCGAAAACGTCCCAGGGGGCGCTTCTGGAAACACCATATATTTT; cdr3_aa: CASSENVPGGASGNTIYF
j_call: TRBJ1-1; cdr3_length: 14; v_call: TRBV7-6; d_call: NA; clone_size: NA; cdr3_nt: TGTGCCAGCACCGTGACATGGTCCGCCAGTGAAGCTTTCTTT; cdr3_aa: CASTVTWSASEAFF
j_call: TRBJ1-2; cdr3_length: 13; v_call: TRBV5-1; d_call: NA; clone_size: NA; cdr3_nt: TGCGCCAGCAGCCGTGACAGTTACTATGGCTACACCTTC; cdr3_aa: CASSRDSYYGYTF
j_call: TRBJ1-2; cdr3_length: 14; v_call: TRBV28; d_call: NA; clone_size: NA; cdr3_nt: TGTGCCAGCAGTTTCCAGGGAAGGGCGGATGGCTACACCTTC; cdr3_aa: CASSFQGRADGYTF
j_call: TRBJ2-7; cdr3_length: 14; v_call: TRBV4-3; d_call: TRBD2; clone_size: NA; cdr3_nt: TGCGCCAGCAGCCCTCTTCTGACTAGCGGGGGATTATACTTC; cdr3_aa: CASSPLLTSGGLYF
j_call: TRBJ1-6; cdr3_length: 14; v_call: TRBV27; d_call: NA; clone_size: NA; cdr3_nt: TGTGCCAGCAGCTTCACGAGGGTGAATTCACCCCTCCACTTT; cdr3_aa: CASSFTRVNSPLHF
j_call: TRBJ2-7; cdr3_length: 13; v_call: TRBV15; d_call: NA; clone_size: NA; cdr3_nt: TGTGCCACCTCCTTCCAGAGGGCCTACGAGCAGTACTTC; cdr3_aa: CATSFQRAYEQYF
j_call: TRBJ2-7; cdr3_length: 14; v_call: TRBV15; d_call: NA; clone_size: few; cdr3_nt: TGTGCCACCAGCAGAGCCGGACAGAACTACGAGCAGTACTTC; cdr3_aa: CATSRAGQNYEQYF
j_call: TRBJ1-5; cdr3_length: 14; v_call: TRBV7-9; d_call: NA; clone_size: NA; cdr3_nt: TGTTCCAGCAGCTTAAGAGGGAGCAATCAGCCCCAGCATTTT; cdr3_aa: CSSSLRGSNQPQHF
j_call: TRBJ2-2; cdr3_length: 19; v_call: TRBV19; d_call: TRBD2; clone_size: NA; cdr3_nt: TGTGCCAGTACCCGGGGACTAGCGGGAGGGAGGGCCCGGGGCGGGGAGCTGTTTTTT; cdr3_aa: CASTRGLAGGRARGGELFF